The 9 T cell receptor beta chains presented below share a single source sample, sequenced in a study of T cell responses to AZD1222 COVID-19 vaccine. Profiled with immunoSEQ multiplex PCR; TCRdb holds only in-frame clones, not every one. The data hold roughly 170,000 clones, with just over 85% observed a single time. The sample in question was peripheral blood, obtained on day 0 of AZD1222 vaccination. These receptors came from an adult in good health.

CDR3 loop: CSASFRGQGEQYF. The CDR3 DNA is TGCAGTGCTAGTTTCCGGGGGCAAGGCGAGCAGTACTTC. The rearrangement joins TRBV20-1 to TRBJ2-7; either TRBD1 or TRBD2 may fit D (6 bases each). The V end was cut by 3 bases, the J end by 6 bases, with 15 bases between. The CDR3 length is 13 residues. Germline CDR1 is DFQATT and CDR2 is SNEGSKA (reference sequence).

This clone has just one count. The V call is TRBV27, the J call TRBJ2-7; D might be TRBD1 or TRBD2, each matching 6 bases. There are 13 residues in the CDR3. Germline V gives CDR1 MNHEY, CDR2 SMNVEV (reference sequence). The germline V and J ends were trimmed by 2 bases and 4 bases, with 9 bases remaining between them. CDR3 in amino acids: CASSLEGGYEQYF. The DNA of the CDR3 is TGTGCCAGCAGTTTAGAAGGGGGGTACGAGCAGTACTTC.

This clone is termed medium-sized. V and J are TRBV5-1 and TRBJ2-7; D gene uncertain. Germline values: CDR1 SGHRS, CDR2 YFSETQ. The CDR3 length is 14 residues. V was pared by 0 bases and J by 1 base, with 8 bases between. The CDR3 region has the DNA TGCGCCAGCAGCTTGGAACACCCTTCCTACGAGCAGTACTTC. Protein product: CASSLEHPSYEQYF.

J is TRBJ2-2 and V is TRBV3-1 (or the pseudogene TRBV3-2), with D perhaps TRBD2 (6 bases). The CDR3 covers 13 residues. Looked up from germline, CDR1 is LGHDT and CDR2 is YNNKEL (reference sequence). V gave up 8 bases and J gave up 6 bases, with 13 bases separating them. CDR3 nucleotides: TGTGCCAGCGCTACCACGGGGGCCGGGGAGCTGTTTTTT. Its protein product is CASATTGAGELFF.

This clone appeared a single time. The rearrangement links TRBV5-1 to TRBJ2-6; 7 nucleotides agree with TRBD1. The CDR3 loop spans 18 amino acids. The ends lost 4 bases at V and 0 bases at J; junction bases unmatched: 10. Germline lookup yields CDR1 SGHRS and CDR2 YFSETQ. DNA of the CDR3: TGCGCCAGCAGCATCTCGGGACAGCGAAGCTCTGGGGCCAACGTCCTGACTTTC. This sequence encodes CASSISGQRSSGANVLTF.

The chain combines TRBV11-2 with TRBJ2-5, with D perhaps matching TRBD2 (5 bases). This CDR3 is built from 13 residues. Deletions cut 1 base from V and 8 bases from J, with 11 bases between. Germline V gives CDR1 SGHAT, CDR2 FQNNGV. The CDR3 DNA sequence: TGTGCCAGCAGCTTAGGAGGGAAGAGAACCCAGTACTTC. Translating gives CASSLGGKRTQYF. Together with reference TRBV11-2 and TRBJ2-5, the CDR3 gives the full variable domain: EAGVAQSPRYKIIEKRQSVAFWCNPISGHATLYWYQQILGQGPKLLIQFQNNGVVDDSQLPKDRFSAERLKGVDSTLKIQPAKLEDSAVYLCASSLGGKRTQYFGPGTRLLVL.

The chain links TRBV6-5 to TRBJ1-6; 8 nucleotides match TRBD1. This CDR3 spans 14 amino acids. V was clipped by 6 bases and J by 10 bases; unmatched bases: 8. CDR1 is MNHEY, CDR2 SVGAGI, per germline. CDR3 region: CASSPDRDPSPLHF. The CDR3 bases are TGTGCCAGCAGCCCGGACAGGGACCCCTCACCCCTCCACTTT.

This rearrangement joins TRBV13 to TRBJ1-2; D is undetermined. The germline V gene has CDR1 PRHDT and CDR2 FYEKMQ (reference sequence). CDR3 length equals 14 residues. V was shortened by 3 bases and J by 3 bases, with 11 bases between the two germline ends. This CDR3 is CASSFYYNDYGYTF. The CDR3, as DNA: TGTGCCAGCAGCTTTTATTACAATGACTATGGCTACACCTTC.

The genes are TRBV6-6 and TRBJ1-2; the D is unclear. V lost 0 bases, J lost 2 bases, and 4 bases lay in between. The V gene's germline CDR1 is MNHNY and CDR2 SVGAGI (reference sequence). CDR3 size: 13 residues. CDR3 nucleotide sequence: TGTGCCAGCAGTTACTCGCCAAACTATGGCTACACCTTC. The encoded protein is CASSYSPNYGYTF.